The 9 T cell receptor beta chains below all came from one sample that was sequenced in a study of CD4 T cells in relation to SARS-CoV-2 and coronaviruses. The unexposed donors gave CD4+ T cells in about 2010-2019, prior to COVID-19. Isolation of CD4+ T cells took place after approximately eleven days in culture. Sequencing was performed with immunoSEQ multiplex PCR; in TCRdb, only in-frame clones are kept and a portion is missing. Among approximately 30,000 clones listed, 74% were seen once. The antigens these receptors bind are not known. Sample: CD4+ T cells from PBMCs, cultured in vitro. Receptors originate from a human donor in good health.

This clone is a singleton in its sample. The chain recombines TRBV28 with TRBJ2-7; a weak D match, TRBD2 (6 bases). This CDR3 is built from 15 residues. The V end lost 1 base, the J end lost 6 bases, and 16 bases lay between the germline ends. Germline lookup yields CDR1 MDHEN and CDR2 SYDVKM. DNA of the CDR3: TGTGCCAGCAGTTTATACTCCGGGAGTCTGCGCGAGCAGTACTTC. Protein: CASSLYSGSLREQYF.

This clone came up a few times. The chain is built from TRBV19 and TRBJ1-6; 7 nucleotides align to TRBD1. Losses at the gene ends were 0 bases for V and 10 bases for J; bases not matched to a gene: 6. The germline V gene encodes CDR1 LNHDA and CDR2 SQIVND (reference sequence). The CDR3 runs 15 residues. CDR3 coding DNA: TGTGCCAGTAGTATAGATCGAGGGGGCGGATCACCCCTCCACTTT. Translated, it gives CASSIDRGGGSPLHF. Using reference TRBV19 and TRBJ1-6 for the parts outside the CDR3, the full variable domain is DGGITQSPKYLFRKEGQNVTLSCEQNLNHDAMYWYRQDPGQGLRLIYYSQIVNDFQKGDIAEGYSVSREKKESFPLTVTSAQKNPTAFYLCASSIDRGGGSPLHFGNGTRLTVT.

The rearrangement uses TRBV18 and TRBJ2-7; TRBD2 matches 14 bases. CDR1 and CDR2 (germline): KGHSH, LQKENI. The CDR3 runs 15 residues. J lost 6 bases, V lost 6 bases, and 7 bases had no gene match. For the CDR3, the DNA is TGTGCCAGCTCCCCGGGACTAGCGGGAGCACCCGAGCAGTACTTC. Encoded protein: CASSPGLAGAPEQYF.

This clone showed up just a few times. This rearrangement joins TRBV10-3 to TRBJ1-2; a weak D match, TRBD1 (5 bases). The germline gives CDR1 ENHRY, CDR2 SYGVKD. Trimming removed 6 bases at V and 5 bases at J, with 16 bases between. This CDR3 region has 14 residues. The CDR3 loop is CAIRGTERLYGYTF. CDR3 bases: TGTGCCATCAGGGGGACGGAACGACTTTATGGCTACACCTTC.

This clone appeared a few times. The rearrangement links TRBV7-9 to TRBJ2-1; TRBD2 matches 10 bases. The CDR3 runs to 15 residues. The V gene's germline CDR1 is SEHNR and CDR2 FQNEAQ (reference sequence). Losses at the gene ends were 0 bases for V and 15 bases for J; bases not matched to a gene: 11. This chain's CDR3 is CASSLATSSGGGGFF. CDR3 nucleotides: TGTGCCAGCAGCTTAGCGACGTCTAGCGGGGGAGGTGGGTTCTTC. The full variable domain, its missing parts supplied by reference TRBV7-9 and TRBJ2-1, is DTGVSQNPRHKITKRGQNVTFRCDPISEHNRLYWYRQTLGQGPEFLTYFQNEAQLEKSRLLSDRFSAERPKGSFSTLEIQRTEQGDSAMYLCASSLATSSGGGGFFGPGTRLTVL.

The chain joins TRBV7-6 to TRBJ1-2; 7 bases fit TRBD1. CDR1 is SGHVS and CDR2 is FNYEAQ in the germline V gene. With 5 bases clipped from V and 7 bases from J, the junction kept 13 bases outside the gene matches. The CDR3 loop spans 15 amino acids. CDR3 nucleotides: TGTGCCAGCAGCCCGGGACAGTCCTTCACGGGTGGCTACACCTTC. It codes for CASSPGQSFTGGYTF. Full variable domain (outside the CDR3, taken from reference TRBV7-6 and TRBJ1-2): GAGVSQSPRYKVTKRGQDVALRCDPISGHVSLYWYRQALGQGPEFLTYFNYEAQQDKSGLPNDRFSAERPEGSISTLTIQRTEQRDSAMYRCASSPGQSFTGGYTFGSGTRLTVV.

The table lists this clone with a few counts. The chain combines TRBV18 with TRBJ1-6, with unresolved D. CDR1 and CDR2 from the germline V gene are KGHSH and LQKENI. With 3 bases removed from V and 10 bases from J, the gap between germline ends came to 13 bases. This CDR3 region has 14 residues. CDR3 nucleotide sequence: TGTGCCAGCTCACCTGGAGACATGGGATCACCCCTCCACTTT. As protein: CASSPGDMGSPLHF.

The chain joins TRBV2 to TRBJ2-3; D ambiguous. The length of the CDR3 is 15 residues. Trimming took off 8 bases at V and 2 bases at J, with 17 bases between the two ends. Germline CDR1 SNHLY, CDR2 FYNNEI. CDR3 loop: CASGLAGRYTDTQYF. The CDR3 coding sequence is TGTGCCAGCGGTCTCGCCGGACGATACACAGATACGCAGTATTTT.

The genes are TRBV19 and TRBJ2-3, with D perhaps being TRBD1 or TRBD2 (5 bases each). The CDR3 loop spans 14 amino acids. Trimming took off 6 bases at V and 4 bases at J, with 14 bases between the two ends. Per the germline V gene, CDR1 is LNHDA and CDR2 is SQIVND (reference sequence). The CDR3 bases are TGTGCCAGTAGAAGGGACCGTCCCCCAGATACGCAGTATTTT. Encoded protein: CASRRDRPPDTQYF. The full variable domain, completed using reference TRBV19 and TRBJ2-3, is DGGITQSPKYLFRKEGQNVTLSCEQNLNHDAMYWYRQDPGQGLRLIYYSQIVNDFQKGDIAEGYSVSREKKESFPLTVTSAQKNPTAFYLCASRRDRPPDTQYFGPGTRLTVL.